Presented here are 24 T cell receptor beta chains from one specimen sequenced in a study of CD8 T cells in Susac syndrome (dated by TCRdb to between 2018 and 2021). The library relied on the immunoSEQ multiplex PCR assay. RNA was extracted using the RNeasy kit, and roughly 0.45 to 1 microgram was reverse transcribed with random hexamers. TCRdb ran its own pipeline on the public reads, namely fastp trimming at Q25 and MiXCR clone calling, and kept in-frame beta chains. One record per CDR3 amino acid sequence lists the most common genes and DNA. A total of some 150,000 distinct CDR3 sequences appear in this sample, roughly 94% of them only once. The ten largest clones capture 0.07% to 0.1% of the sample. The sequencing sample was made of CD4+ T cells from PBMCs. The receptors derive from a human donor in good health.

V gene TRBV6-1 combines with J gene TRBJ2-5; 8 bases fit TRBD1. J lost 5 bases, V lost 8 bases, and 7 bases had no gene match. CDR3 length: 13 residues. Germline CDR1 MNHNS, CDR2 SASEGT. CDR3 sequence (DNA): TGTGCCAGCGACCGCGGACAGGGCGAGACCCAGTACTTC. Translated: CASDRGQGETQYF.

The V and J genes are TRBV28 and TRBJ1-5; 7 bases line up with TRBD1. V lost 6 bases and J lost 3; bases outside the gene matches: 5. Germline V lookup: CDR1 MDHEN, CDR2 SYDVKM. This CDR3 contains 14 residues. The CDR3 bases are TGTGCCAGCAGACAACAGGGGAACAATCAGCCCCAGCATTTT. This encodes CASRQQGNNQPQHF.

The chain is built from TRBV10-2 and TRBJ2-7; D gene unclear. Trimming took 5 bases from V and 2 from J, leaving 7 bases between them. The CDR3 consists of 12 residues. Germline CDR1 is WSHSY and CDR2 is SAAADI. The CDR3 sequence is CASSWATYEQYF. In DNA, the CDR3 is TGCGCCAGCAGTTGGGCTACCTACGAGCAGTACTTC.

This chain connects TRBV2 to TRBJ2-6; unclear D gene. The V end was cut by 0 bases, the J end by 0 bases, with 6 bases between. The CDR3 has 16 residues. Germline values: CDR1 SNHLY, CDR2 FYNNEI. CDR3 coding DNA: TGTGCCAGCAGTGAAGCGGTTAGCTCTGGGGCCAACGTCCTGACTTTC. Amino acids: CASSEAVSSGANVLTF.

The rearrangement links TRBV18 to TRBJ2-6, with 9 positions matching TRBD2. Trimming at V came to 10 bases and at J to 0 bases, leaving 10 bases not matched to a gene. The CDR3 is 17 amino acids. Per the germline V gene, CDR1 is KGHSH and CDR2 is LQKENI. The CDR3 DNA reads as TGTGCCATCAGGGAGACTAGCGGCTACTCTGGGGCCAACGTCCTGACTTTC. Its translation is CAIRETSGYSGANVLTF. The full variable domain, in which reference TRBV18 and TRBJ2-6 provide the parts outside the CDR3, is NAGVMQNPRHLVRRRGQEARLRCSPMKGHSHVYWYRQLPEEGLKFMVYLQKENIIDESGMPKERFSAEFPKEGPSILRIQQVVRGDSAAYFCAIRETSGYSGANVLTFGAGSRLTVL.

This clonotype was observed once. The CDR3 coding sequence is TGTGCCAGCAGTCCCGGAGGCGACAATGAGCAGTTCTTC. Translated, it gives CASSPGGDNEQFF. The rearrangement uses TRBV2 and TRBJ2-1; D is possibly TRBD2 (5 bases). Trimming stripped 5 bases from V and 5 bases from J, with 10 bases between. This CDR3 is 13 amino acids long. The germline CDR1 and CDR2 sequences are SNHLY and FYNNEI.

The chain has TRBV29-1 and TRBJ1-2; D is unresolved. The V end lost 4 bases, the J end lost 4 bases, and 4 bases lay between the germline ends. Looked up from germline, CDR1 is SQVTM and CDR2 is ANQGSEA. The CDR3 consists of 10 residues. The CDR3 sequence is CSVATYGYTF. Here the CDR3 DNA reads TGCAGCGTTGCCACCTATGGCTACACCTTC. The variable domain in full, with the rest retrieved from reference TRBV29-1 and TRBJ1-2, is SAVISQKPSRDICQRGTSLTIQCQVDSQVTMMFWYRQQPGQSLTLIATANQGSEATYESGFVIDKFPISRPNLTFSTLTVSNMSPEDSSIYLCSVATYGYTFGSGTRLTVV.

This chain connects TRBV29-1 to TRBJ1-5; D call uncertain. The CDR3 totals 11 residues. Germline-derived CDR1 and CDR2 are SQVTM and ANQGSEA. V was cut by 6 bases and J by 1 base, with 4 bases left in between. The CDR3 DNA reads TGCAGCGTACGGAGCAATCAGCCCCAGCATTTT. It yields the protein CSVRSNQPQHF.

The chain uses TRBV5-1 and TRBJ2-7; D is uncertain. The V gene's germline CDR1 is SGHRS and CDR2 YFSETQ. Trimming took off 3 bases at V and 6 bases at J, with 16 bases between the two ends. The CDR3 is made up of 14 amino acids. For the CDR3, the DNA is TGCGCCAGCAGCTCCATATCGGGCGGTTCCGAGCAGTACTTC. It encodes CASSSISGGSEQYF.

This clonotype occurred once. The CDR3 spells CASSPPTGTYEQYF. The CDR3 DNA reads TGTGCCAGCAGTCCACCGACAGGGACCTACGAGCAGTACTTC. The V call is TRBV28, the J call TRBJ2-7; TRBD1 aligns across 7 bases. Unmatched junction bases numbered 6, after V lost 5 bases and J lost 2 bases. Per germline, CDR1 MDHEN and CDR2 SYDVKM. This CDR3 has 14 residues.

V usage is TRBV30 and J usage is TRBJ2-3; TRBD2 is a possible D gene (5 bases). The CDR3 contains 12 residues. The V end lost 2 bases, the J end lost 9 bases, and 12 bases lay between the germline ends. The germline V gene encodes CDR1 GTSNPN and CDR2 SVGIG (reference sequence). Here the CDR3 reads CAWSPAPGTQYF. DNA for the CDR3: TGTGCCTGGAGTCCAGCCCCGGGGACGCAGTATTTT.

The rearrangement joins TRBV12-3 or TRBV12-4 to TRBJ2-2; D gene unclear. The CDR3 consists of 13 residues. V was trimmed by 6 bases and J by 2 bases, leaving 7 bases between them. Here the CDR3 reads CASSRENTGELFF. The CDR3 DNA follows: TGTGCCAGCAGCCGAGAAAACACCGGGGAGCTGTTTTTT.

The chain recombines TRBV28 with TRBJ1-5; no clear D gene. This CDR3 is 12 amino acids long. The germline V gene has CDR1 MDHEN and CDR2 SYDVKM. The ends were cut back, 6 bases at V and 4 bases at J, with 7 bases in the middle. The CDR3 protein is CASRSGNQPQHF. The CDR3 DNA is TGTGCCAGCAGATCGGGGAATCAGCCCCAGCATTTT.

The rearrangement links TRBV9 to TRBJ2-5, with TRBD2 matching over 8 bases. The germline gives CDR1 SGDLS, CDR2 YYNGEE. The CDR3 runs 16 residues. The J segment lost 7 bases and the V segment lost 2 bases, leaving 13 bases of the junction unmatched. CDR3 nucleotide sequence: TGTGCCAGCAGCGTGGGTGCATTGGGACTAGAGGGGACCCAGTACTTC. This sequence encodes CASSVGALGLEGTQYF.

The V gene is TRBV27, the J gene TRBJ2-2; 8 nucleotides match TRBD1. The CDR3 has 15 residues. In germline, CDR1 is MNHEY, CDR2 SMNVEV (reference sequence). With V trimmed by 3 bases and J by 7 bases, 7 bases remained unmatched. CDR3: CASSFRTGFDGELFF. The CDR3 DNA reads as TGTGCCAGCAGTTTTAGGACAGGGTTTGACGGGGAGCTGTTTTTT.

The rearrangement uses TRBV9 and TRBJ2-3; the match to TRBD2 covers 9 bases. V gave up 4 bases and J gave up 3 bases; unmatched junction bases: 6. There are 15 residues in the CDR3. CDR1 and CDR2 from the germline V gene are SGDLS and YYNGEE. The CDR3 DNA is TGTGCCAGCAGCACGCGAGCGGGAGGAACAGATACGCAGTATTTT. Amino acids: CASSTRAGGTDTQYF.

The sample holds a few counts of this clonotype. The chain recombines TRBV20-1 with TRBJ2-7; perhaps TRBD2 as D (6 bases). V was shortened by 4 bases and J by 6 bases, with 13 bases between the two germline ends. Germline V gene lookup returns CDR1 DFQATT and CDR2 SNEGSKA (reference sequence). The CDR3 length is 12 residues. The CDR3 protein is CSATGGIVEQYF. The CDR3 DNA is TGCAGTGCTACCGGAGGGATTGTCGAGCAGTACTTC.

This chain joins TRBV6-4 and TRBJ2-1, with 11 bases matching TRBD1. The CDR3 totals 16 residues. V gave up 0 bases and J gave up 5 bases; unmatched junction bases: 3. CDR1 is MRHNA, CDR2 SNTAGT, per germline. The CDR3 loop reads CASSDSGQGDNNEQFF. The DNA for the CDR3 is TGTGCCAGCAGTGACTCGGGACAGGGGGACAACAATGAGCAGTTCTTC.

CDR3 residues: CASSPETTSYEQYF. The CDR3 DNA sequence: TGTGCCAGCTCACCAGAGACAACATCCTACGAGCAGTACTTC. The J gene is TRBJ2-7, the V gene TRBV18; D is ambiguous. Germline lookup yields CDR1 KGHSH and CDR2 LQKENI. Trimming removed 2 bases at V and 1 base at J, with 9 bases between. The CDR3 consists of 14 residues. Supplemented by reference TRBV18 and TRBJ2-7, the full variable domain reads NAGVMQNPRHLVRRRGQEARLRCSPMKGHSHVYWYRQLPEEGLKFMVYLQKENIIDESGMPKERFSAEFPKEGPSILRIQQVVRGDSAAYFCASSPETTSYEQYFGPGTRLTVT.

In this sample, this clonotype turned up once. The J gene is TRBJ1-2, the V gene TRBV3-1; D remains ambiguous. The length of the CDR3 is 14 residues. V was trimmed by 6 bases and J by 6 bases, leaving 17 bases between them. The germline gives CDR1 LGHDT, CDR2 YNNKEL (reference sequence). CDR3 residues: CASRPRWTSDGYTF. The CDR3 nucleotides are TGTGCCAGCAGACCCCGGTGGACGTCGGATGGCTACACCTTC.

The chain recombines TRBV12-3 or TRBV12-4 with TRBJ1-5, with D uncertain. CDR3 length: 14 amino acids. V dropped 6 bases and J dropped 0 bases, with 9 bases sitting between them. CDR3 nucleotide sequence: TGTGCCAGCAGCCTATTCGTTAGCAATCAGCCCCAGCATTTT. Its protein is CASSLFVSNQPQHF.

The chain employs TRBV10-2 and TRBJ2-7; D is undetermined. With 0 bases removed from V and 8 bases from J, the gap between germline ends came to 11 bases. Germline V gene sequence: CDR1 WSHSY, CDR2 SAAADI. CDR3 size: 13 residues. The CDR3 region has the DNA TGCGCCAGCAGTGAGTCGAGTCAGAATAAGCAGTACTTC. It yields the protein CASSESSQNKQYF.

The chain recombines TRBV2 with TRBJ2-3; D gene unclear. Trimming removed 2 bases from V and 6 bases from J, with 12 bases in between. From germline, CDR1 is SNHLY and CDR2 FYNNEI. The CDR3 loop spans 14 amino acids. The DNA for the CDR3 is TGTGCCAGCAGTGAAAGGCGGCTCCCGGATACGCAGTATTTT. This codes for CASSERRLPDTQYF.

The chain employs TRBV6-2 or TRBV6-3 and TRBJ2-1, with 8 bases aligning to TRBD2. This CDR3 comprises 16 residues. Trimming at V came to 7 bases and at J to 4 bases, leaving 12 bases not matched to a gene. In germline, CDR1 is MNHEY, CDR2 SVGEGT. The CDR3 DNA reads as TGTGCCAGCAAAACCGCGGGGGGTAGCGGTTACAATGAGCAGTTCTTC. Encoded protein: CASKTAGGSGYNEQFF.